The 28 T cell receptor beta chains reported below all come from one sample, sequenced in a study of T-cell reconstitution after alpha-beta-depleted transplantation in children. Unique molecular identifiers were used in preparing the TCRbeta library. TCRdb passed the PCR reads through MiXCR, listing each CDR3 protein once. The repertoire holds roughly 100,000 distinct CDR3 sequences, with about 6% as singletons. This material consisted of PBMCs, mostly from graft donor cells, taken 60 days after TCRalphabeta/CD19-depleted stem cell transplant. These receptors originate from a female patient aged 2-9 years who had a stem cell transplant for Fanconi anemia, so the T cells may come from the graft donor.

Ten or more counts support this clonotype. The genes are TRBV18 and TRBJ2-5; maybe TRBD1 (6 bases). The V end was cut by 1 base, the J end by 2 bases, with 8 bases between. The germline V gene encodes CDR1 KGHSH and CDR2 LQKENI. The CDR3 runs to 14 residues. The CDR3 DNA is TGTGCCAGCTCACCACTGCAGGGGCAAGAGACCCAGTACTTC. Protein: CASSPLQGQETQYF. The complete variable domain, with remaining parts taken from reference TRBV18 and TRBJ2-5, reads NAGVMQNPRHLVRRRGQEARLRCSPMKGHSHVYWYRQLPEEGLKFMVYLQKENIIDESGMPKERFSAEFPKEGPSILRIQQVVRGDSAAYFCASSPLQGQETQYFGPGTRLLVL.

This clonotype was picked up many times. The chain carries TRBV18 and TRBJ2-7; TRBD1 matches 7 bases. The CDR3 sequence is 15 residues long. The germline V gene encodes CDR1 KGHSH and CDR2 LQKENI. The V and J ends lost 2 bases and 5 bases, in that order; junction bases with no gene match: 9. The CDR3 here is CASSPVLGGADEQYF. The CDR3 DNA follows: TGTGCCAGCTCACCAGTCCTAGGGGGCGCGGACGAGCAGTACTTC.

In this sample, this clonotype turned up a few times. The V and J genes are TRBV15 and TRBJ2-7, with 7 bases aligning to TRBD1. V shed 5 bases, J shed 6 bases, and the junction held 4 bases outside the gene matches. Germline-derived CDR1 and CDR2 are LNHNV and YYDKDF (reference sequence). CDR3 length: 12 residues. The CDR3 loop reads CATSWDSGEQYF. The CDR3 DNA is TGTGCCACCAGCTGGGACAGCGGCGAGCAGTACTTC.

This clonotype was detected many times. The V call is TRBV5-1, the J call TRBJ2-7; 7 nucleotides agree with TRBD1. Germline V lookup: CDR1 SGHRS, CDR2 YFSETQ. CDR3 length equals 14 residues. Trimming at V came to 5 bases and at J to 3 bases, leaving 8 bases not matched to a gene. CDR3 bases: TGCGCCAGCAGATTCGAGGACAGGATCTACGAGCAGTACTTC. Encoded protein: CASRFEDRIYEQYF. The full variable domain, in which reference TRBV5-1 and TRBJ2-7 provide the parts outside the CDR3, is KAGVTQTPRYLIKTRGQQVTLSCSPISGHRSVSWYQQTPGQGLQFLFEYFSETQRNKGNFPGRFSGRQFSNSRSEMNVSTLELGDSALYLCASRFEDRIYEQYFGPGTRLTVT.

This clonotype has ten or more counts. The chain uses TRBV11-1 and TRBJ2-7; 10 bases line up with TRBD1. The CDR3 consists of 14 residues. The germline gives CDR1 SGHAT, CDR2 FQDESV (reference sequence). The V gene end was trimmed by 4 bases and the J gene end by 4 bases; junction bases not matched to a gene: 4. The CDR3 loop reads CASSWDRGGYEQYF. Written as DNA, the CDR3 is TGTGCCAGCAGCTGGGACAGGGGTGGTTACGAGCAGTACTTC.

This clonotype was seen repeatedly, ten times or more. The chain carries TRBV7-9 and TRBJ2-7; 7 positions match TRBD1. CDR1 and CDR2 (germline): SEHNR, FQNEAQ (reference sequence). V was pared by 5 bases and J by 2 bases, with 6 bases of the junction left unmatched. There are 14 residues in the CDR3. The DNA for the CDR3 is TGTGCCAGCAGCCCTCGACAGGGAACCTACGAGCAGTACTTC. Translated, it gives CASSPRQGTYEQYF.

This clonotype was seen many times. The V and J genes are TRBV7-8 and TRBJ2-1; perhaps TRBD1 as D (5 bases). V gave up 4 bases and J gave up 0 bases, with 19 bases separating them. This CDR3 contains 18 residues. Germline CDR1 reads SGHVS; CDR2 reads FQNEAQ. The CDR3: CASSSGADRSSSYNEQFF. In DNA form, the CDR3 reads TGTGCCAGCAGCTCTGGGGCGGATAGAAGTTCCTCCTACAATGAGCAGTTCTTC. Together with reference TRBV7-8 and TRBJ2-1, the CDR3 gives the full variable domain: GAGVSQSPRYKVAKRGQDVALRCDPISGHVSLFWYQQALGQGPEFLTYFQNEAQLDKSGLPSDRFFAERPEGSVSTLKIQRTQQEDSAVYLCASSSGADRSSSYNEQFFGPGTRLTVL.

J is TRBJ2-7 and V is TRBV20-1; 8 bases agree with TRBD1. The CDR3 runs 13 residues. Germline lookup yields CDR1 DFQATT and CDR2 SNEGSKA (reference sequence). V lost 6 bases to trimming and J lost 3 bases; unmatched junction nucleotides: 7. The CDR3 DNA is TGCAGTGCCACTCGGACAGGGCTCTACGAGCAGTACTTC. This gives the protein CSATRTGLYEQYF.

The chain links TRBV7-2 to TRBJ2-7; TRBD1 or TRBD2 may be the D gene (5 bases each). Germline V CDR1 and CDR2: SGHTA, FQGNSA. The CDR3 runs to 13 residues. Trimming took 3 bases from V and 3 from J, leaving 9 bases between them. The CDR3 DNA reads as TGTGCCAGCAGCTTCGGGGCGGGCTACGAGCAGTACTTC. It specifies CASSFGAGYEQYF.

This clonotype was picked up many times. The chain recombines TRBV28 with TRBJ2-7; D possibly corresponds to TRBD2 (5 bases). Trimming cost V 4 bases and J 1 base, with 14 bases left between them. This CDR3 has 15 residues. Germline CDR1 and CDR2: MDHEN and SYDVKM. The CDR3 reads CASSSGRVKSYEQYF. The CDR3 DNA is TGTGCCAGCAGTTCGGGAAGGGTGAAGTCCTACGAGCAGTACTTC.

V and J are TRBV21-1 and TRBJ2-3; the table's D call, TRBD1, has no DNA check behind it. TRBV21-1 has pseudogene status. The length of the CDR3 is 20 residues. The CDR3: CASSKRRQGGPRLDTDTQYF. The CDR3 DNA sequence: TGTGCCAGCAGCAAAAGGAGACAGGGAGGACCTCGGCTTGACACAGATACGCAGTATTTT.

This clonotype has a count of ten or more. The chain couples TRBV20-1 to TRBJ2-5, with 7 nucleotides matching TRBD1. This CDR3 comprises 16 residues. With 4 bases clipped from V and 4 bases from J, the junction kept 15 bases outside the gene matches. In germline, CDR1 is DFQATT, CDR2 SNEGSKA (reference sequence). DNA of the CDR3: TGCAGTGCTAAAGGTTTTGTAGGGGGCTTCTTAGAGACCCAGTACTTC. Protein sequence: CSAKGFVGGFLETQYF.

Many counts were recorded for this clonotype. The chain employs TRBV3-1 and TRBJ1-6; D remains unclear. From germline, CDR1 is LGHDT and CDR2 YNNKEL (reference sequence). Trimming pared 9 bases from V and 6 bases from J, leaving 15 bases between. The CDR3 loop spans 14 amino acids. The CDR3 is CASESWSRNSPLHF. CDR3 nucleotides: TGTGCCAGTGAAAGCTGGAGTCGTAATTCACCCCTCCACTTT.

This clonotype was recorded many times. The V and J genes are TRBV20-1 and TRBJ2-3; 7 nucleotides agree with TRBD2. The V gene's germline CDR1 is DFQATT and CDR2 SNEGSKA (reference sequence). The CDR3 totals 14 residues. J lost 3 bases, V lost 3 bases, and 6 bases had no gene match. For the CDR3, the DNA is TGCAGTGCTAGGAGCGGGAAGGAGACAGATACGCAGTATTTT. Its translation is CSARSGKETDTQYF.

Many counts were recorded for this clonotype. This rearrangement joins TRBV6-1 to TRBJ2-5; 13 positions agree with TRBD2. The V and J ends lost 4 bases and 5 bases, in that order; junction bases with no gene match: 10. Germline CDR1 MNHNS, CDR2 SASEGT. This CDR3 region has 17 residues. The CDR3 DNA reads TGTGCCAGCAGTGGCTGGACTAGCGGGAGATGGGAGGAGACCCAGTACTTC. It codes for CASSGWTSGRWEETQYF.

The CDR3 bases are TGCGCCAGCAGCCAAGATCGCGGCTCCTACGAGCAGTACTTC. This codes for CASSQDRGSYEQYF. V gene TRBV4-1 combines with J gene TRBJ2-7; D gene unclear. The CDR3 sequence is 14 residues long. Germline assignment: CDR1 MGHRA and CDR2 YSYEKL. V lost 0 bases to trimming and J lost 0 bases, with 6 bases between them.

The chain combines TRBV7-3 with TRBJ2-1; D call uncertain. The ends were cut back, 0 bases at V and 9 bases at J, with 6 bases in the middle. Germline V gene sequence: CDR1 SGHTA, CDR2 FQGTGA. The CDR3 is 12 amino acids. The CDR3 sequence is CASSLTTGEQFF. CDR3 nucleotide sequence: TGTGCCAGCAGCTTAACCACGGGTGAGCAGTTCTTC.

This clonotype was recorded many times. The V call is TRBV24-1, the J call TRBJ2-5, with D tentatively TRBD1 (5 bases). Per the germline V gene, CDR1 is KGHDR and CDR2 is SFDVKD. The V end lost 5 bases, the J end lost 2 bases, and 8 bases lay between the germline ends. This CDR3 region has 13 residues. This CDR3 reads CATSATGQETQYF. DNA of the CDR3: TGTGCCACCAGTGCAACAGGTCAAGAGACCCAGTACTTC.

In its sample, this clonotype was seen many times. CDR3 DNA sequence: TGTGCCAGCAGCCCCAAGCGGAGGGGGTCACAAGAGACCCAGTACTTC. It yields the protein CASSPKRRGSQETQYF. The chain recombines TRBV3-1 with TRBJ2-5; D is perhaps TRBD1 or TRBD2 (6 bases each). There are 16 residues in the CDR3. The V gene's germline CDR1 is LGHDT and CDR2 YNNKEL (reference sequence). The V end was cut by 4 bases, the J end by 2 bases, with 17 bases between.

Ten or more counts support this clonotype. The CDR3 DNA reads as TGCAGTGGGCCGATTGGGGGTGGTATGAGACGGGATGAGCAGTTCTTC. Protein: CSGPIGGGMRRDEQFF. The chain uses TRBV20-1 and TRBJ2-1; D is perhaps TRBD1 or TRBD2 (5 bases each). V was shortened by 7 bases and J by 8 bases, with 27 bases between the two germline ends. CDR3 length: 16 amino acids. Germline V gene lookup returns CDR1 DFQATT and CDR2 SNEGSKA (reference sequence).

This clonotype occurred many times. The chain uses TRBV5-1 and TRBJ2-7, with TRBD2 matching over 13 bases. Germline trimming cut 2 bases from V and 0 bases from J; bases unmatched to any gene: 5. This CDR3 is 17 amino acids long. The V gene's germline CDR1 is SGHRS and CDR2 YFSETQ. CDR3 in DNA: TGCGCCAGCAGCTTCGAACTAGCGGGGGGGCCCTCCTACGAGCAGTACTTC. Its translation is CASSFELAGGPSYEQYF.

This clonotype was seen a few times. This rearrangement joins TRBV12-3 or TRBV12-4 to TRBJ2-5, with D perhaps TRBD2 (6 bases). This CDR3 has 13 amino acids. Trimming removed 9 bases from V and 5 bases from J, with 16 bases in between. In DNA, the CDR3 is TGTGCCAGTACCAAGGGCGGGGTGGAGACCCAGTACTTC. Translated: CASTKGGVETQYF.

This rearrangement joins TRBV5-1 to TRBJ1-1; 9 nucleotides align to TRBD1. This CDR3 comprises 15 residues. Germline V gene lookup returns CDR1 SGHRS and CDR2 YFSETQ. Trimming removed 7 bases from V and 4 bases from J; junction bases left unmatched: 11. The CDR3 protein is CASQLGWDRATEAFF. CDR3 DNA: TGCGCCAGCCAACTCGGGTGGGACAGGGCCACTGAAGCTTTCTTT.

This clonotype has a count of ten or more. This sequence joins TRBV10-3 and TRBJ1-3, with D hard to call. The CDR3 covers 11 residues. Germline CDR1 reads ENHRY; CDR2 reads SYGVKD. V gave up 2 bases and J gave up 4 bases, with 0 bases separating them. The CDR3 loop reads CAISEGNTIYF. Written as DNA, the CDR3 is TGTGCCATCAGTGAGGGAAACACCATATATTTT.

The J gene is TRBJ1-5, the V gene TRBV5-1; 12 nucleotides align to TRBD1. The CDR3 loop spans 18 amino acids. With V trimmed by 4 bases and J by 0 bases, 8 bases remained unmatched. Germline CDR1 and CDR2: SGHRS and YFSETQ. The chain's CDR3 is CASSRKGQGAHSNQPQHF. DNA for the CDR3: TGCGCCAGCAGCCGGAAGGGACAGGGGGCCCATAGCAATCAGCCCCAGCATTTT.

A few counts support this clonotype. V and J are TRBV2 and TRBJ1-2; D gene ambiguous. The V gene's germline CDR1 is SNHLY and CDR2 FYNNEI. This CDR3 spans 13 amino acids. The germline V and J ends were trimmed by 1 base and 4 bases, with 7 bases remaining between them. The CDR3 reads CASSEGKLYGYTF. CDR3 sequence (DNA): TGTGCCAGCAGTGAAGGGAAACTCTATGGCTACACCTTC.

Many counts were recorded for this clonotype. The CDR3 reads CASSLSQAAYEQYF. The DNA for the CDR3 is TGTGCCAGCAGTTTATCACAGGCAGCCTACGAGCAGTACTTC. The rearrangement uses TRBV12-3 or TRBV12-4 and TRBJ2-7, with D perhaps TRBD1 (5 bases). Trimming took off 2 bases at V and 2 bases at J, with 10 bases between the two ends. The length of the CDR3 is 14 residues.

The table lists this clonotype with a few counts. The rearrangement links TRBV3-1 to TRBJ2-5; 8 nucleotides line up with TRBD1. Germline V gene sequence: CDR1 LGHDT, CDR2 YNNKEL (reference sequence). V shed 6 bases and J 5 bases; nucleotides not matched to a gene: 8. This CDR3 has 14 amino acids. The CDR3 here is CASSPLDREETQYF. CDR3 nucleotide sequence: TGTGCCAGCAGTCCCTTGGACAGGGAGGAGACCCAGTACTTC.